These 9 T cell receptor beta chains came from one sample sequenced in a study of human T cells and chemical hapten exposure. TCRdb itself ran the RACE reads through MiXCR, one entry per CDR3 protein. Of tens of thousands of distinct CDR3 sequences listed, around 9% are singletons. Time point given: healthy volunteer bleed at 2 weeks. The authors' total RNA extraction used unfractionated whole blood. The source material was whole blood. The source is a female donor in good health. Some clones in this sample may be carry-over from other donors' samples.

The CDR3, as DNA: TGCGCCAGCAGCGGGGACCACCGGACTAGCGGGGCCACCTACGAGCAGTACTTC. It encodes CASSGDHRTSGATYEQYF. The chain carries TRBV5-1 and TRBJ2-7; 12 positions match TRBD2. Germline trimming cut 4 bases from V and 2 bases from J; bases unmatched to any gene: 13. CDR3 length equals 18 residues. Germline lookup yields CDR1 SGHRS and CDR2 YFSETQ. The full variable domain, rest sourced from reference TRBV5-1 and TRBJ2-7, is KAGVTQTPRYLIKTRGQQVTLSCSPISGHRSVSWYQQTPGQGLQFLFEYFSETQRNKGNFPGRFSGRQFSNSRSEMNVSTLELGDSALYLCASSGDHRTSGATYEQYFGPGTRLTVT.

The rearrangement links TRBV9 to TRBJ1-5, with D perhaps matching TRBD1 (6 bases). The CDR3 consists of 14 residues. CDR1 SGDLS and CDR2 YYNGEE come from the germline V gene. The V end lost 7 bases, the J end lost 0 bases, and 11 bases lay between the germline ends. The CDR3 protein is CASGEGDSNQPQHF. The CDR3 coding sequence is TGTGCCAGCGGCGAGGGGGATAGCAATCAGCCCCAGCATTTT.

At least ten counts were recorded for this clonotype. This chain connects TRBV7-9 to TRBJ1-1; 7 bases match TRBD1. CDR1 SEHNR and CDR2 FQNEAQ come from the germline V gene (reference sequence). V trimming: 1 base; J trimming: 3 bases; junction bases outside the gene matches: 2. The length of the CDR3 is 14 residues. DNA for the CDR3: TGTGCCAGCAGCTTAGAGGGACAGTACACTGAAGCTTTCTTT. The encoded protein is CASSLEGQYTEAFF.

The chain is built from TRBV20-1 and TRBJ2-5, with 7 positions matching TRBD1. CDR3 length: 13 amino acids. In germline, CDR1 is DFQATT, CDR2 SNEGSKA (reference sequence). J was trimmed by 2 bases and V by 6 bases; bases with no gene match: 6. CDR3 DNA sequence: TGCAGTGCCCACAGGGGAGAGCAAGAGACCCAGTACTTC. This gives the protein CSAHRGEQETQYF.

This chain links TRBV10-3 with TRBJ1-2; D ambiguous. Per germline, CDR1 ENHRY and CDR2 SYGVKD. This CDR3 region has 12 residues. Trimming cost V 3 bases and J 2 bases, with 4 bases left between them. The CDR3 DNA sequence: TGTGCCATCAGTGAACGAAACTATGGCTACACCTTC. Its protein is CAISERNYGYTF.

This clonotype is categorized as medium-sized. The rearrangement joins TRBV28 to TRBJ2-3; D unresolved. V lost 2 bases, J lost 6 bases, and 3 bases lay in between. From germline, CDR1 is MDHEN and CDR2 SYDVKM. This CDR3 comprises 11 residues. CDR3: CASSLRDTQYF. In DNA, the CDR3 is TGTGCCAGCAGTTTAAGGGATACGCAGTATTTT.

Only a few counts were recorded for this clonotype. DNA for the CDR3: TGTGCCAGCAGTGACAAGGGACTCACAGATACGCAGTATTTT. Translation gives CASSDKGLTDTQYF. This sequence joins TRBV6-4 and TRBJ2-3, with a possible D match to TRBD2 (6 bases). There are 14 residues in the CDR3. Looked up from germline, CDR1 is MRHNA and CDR2 is SNTAGT. V dropped 2 bases and J dropped 2 bases, with 8 bases sitting between them.

This clonotype was recorded at least ten times. V and J are TRBV2 and TRBJ2-5; TRBD2 matches 7 bases. V lost 7 bases to trimming and J lost 4 bases; unmatched junction nucleotides: 0. The CDR3 consists of 11 residues. Germline V gene sequence: CDR1 SNHLY, CDR2 FYNNEI. The DNA of the CDR3 is TGTGCCAGCAAGCGGGGAGAGACCCAGTACTTC. It is translated as CASKRGETQYF.

In this sample, this clonotype turned up many times. The chain joins TRBV14 to TRBJ1-1; tentative D call: TRBD1 (6 bases). The germline V gene has CDR1 SGHDN and CDR2 FVKESK. The CDR3 is 14 residues long. With 3 bases removed from V and 4 bases from J, the gap between germline ends came to 12 bases. CDR3 region: CASSQDSFATEAFF. The CDR3 nucleotides read TGTGCCAGCAGCCAGGACAGTTTCGCCACTGAAGCTTTCTTT.